The source of this T cell receptor beta chain is a study of cytomegalovirus exposure and HLA in healthy donors. V was cut by 2 bases and J by 0 bases, with 5 bases left in between. Germline CDR1 SGHAT, CDR2 FQNNGV. The length of the CDR3 is 15 residues. Researchers ran the PCR with 60 Vbeta and 13 Jbeta primers. Profiled with immunoSEQ multiplex PCR; TCRdb holds only in-frame clones, not every one. The table has 140,000 or so clones, approximately 74% seen once. Sequenced input: PBMCs. This rearrangement joins TRBV11-2 to TRBJ2-6, with D unresolved. This TCR came from a man aged 18-30 years in good health and CMV-seropositive. The DNA of the CDR3 is TGTGCCAGCAGCTTACAGGTCTCTGGGGCCAACGTCCTGACTTTC. Translated: CASSLQVSGANVLTF.